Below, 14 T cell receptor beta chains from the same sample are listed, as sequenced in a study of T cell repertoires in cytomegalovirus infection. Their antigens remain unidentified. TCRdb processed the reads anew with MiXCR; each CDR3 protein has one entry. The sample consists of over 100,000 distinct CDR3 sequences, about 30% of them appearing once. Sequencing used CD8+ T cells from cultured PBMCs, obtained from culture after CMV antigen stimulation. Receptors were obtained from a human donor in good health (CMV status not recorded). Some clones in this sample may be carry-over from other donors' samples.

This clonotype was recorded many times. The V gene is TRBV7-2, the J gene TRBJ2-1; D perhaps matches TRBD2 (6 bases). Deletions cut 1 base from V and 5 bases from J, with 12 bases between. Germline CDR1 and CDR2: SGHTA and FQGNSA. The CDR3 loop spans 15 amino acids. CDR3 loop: CASSLVLAADNEQFF. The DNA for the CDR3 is TGTGCCAGCAGCTTAGTACTAGCTGCCGACAATGAGCAGTTCTTC.

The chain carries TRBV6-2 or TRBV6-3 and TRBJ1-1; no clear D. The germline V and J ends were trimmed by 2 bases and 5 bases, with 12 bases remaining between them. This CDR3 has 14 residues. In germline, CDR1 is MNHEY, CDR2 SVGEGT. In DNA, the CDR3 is TGTGCCAGCAGTTACGGCGTCGGAACTACTGAAGCTTTCTTT. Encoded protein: CASSYGVGTTEAFF.

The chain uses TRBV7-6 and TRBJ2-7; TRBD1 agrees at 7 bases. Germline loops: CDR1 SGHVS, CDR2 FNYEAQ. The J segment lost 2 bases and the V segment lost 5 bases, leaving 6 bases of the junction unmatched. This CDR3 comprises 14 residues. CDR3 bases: TGTGCCAGCAGCCTAGTAGGGGGCCCCTACGAGCAGTACTTC. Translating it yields CASSLVGGPYEQYF.

The CDR3 bases are TGTGCCAGCACTGGACAGGGCGGCTCCTACGAGCAGTACTTC. It translates to CASTGQGGSYEQYF. This sequence joins TRBV12-3 or TRBV12-4 and TRBJ2-7, with 8 bases identical to TRBD1. This CDR3 has 14 residues. With 7 bases clipped from V and 0 bases from J, the junction kept 5 bases outside the gene matches.

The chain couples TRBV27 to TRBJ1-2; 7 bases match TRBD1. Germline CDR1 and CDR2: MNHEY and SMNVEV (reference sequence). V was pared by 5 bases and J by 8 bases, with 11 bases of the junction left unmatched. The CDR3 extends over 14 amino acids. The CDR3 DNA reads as TGTGCCAGCAGTCCACTTCACAGGGGTGAAGGCTACACCTTC. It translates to CASSPLHRGEGYTF.

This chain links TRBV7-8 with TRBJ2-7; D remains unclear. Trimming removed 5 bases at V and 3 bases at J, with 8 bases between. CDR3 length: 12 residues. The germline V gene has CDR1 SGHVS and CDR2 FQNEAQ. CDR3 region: CASSPLIYEQYF. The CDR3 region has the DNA TGTGCCAGCAGCCCTTTGATCTACGAGCAGTACTTC.

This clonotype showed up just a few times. The CDR3 sequence is CASSHGLAGGPNEQFF. In DNA, the CDR3 is TGTGCCAGCAGTCACGGACTAGCGGGGGGGCCTAATGAGCAGTTCTTC. J is TRBJ2-1 and V is TRBV6-5; TRBD2 matches at 15 bases. CDR3 length: 16 amino acids. The J segment lost 7 bases and the V segment lost 5 bases, leaving 6 bases of the junction unmatched. The germline V gene encodes CDR1 MNHEY and CDR2 SVGAGI.

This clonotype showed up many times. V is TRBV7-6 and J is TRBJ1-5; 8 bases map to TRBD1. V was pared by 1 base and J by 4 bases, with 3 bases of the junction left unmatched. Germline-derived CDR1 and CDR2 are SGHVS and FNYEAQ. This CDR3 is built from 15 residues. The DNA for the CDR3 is TGTGCCAGCAGCTTAGGACAGGGGTGGAATCAGCCCCAGCATTTT. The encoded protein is CASSLGQGWNQPQHF. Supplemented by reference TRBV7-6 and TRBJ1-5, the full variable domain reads GAGVSQSPRYKVTKRGQDVALRCDPISGHVSLYWYRQALGQGPEFLTYFNYEAQQDKSGLPNDRFSAERPEGSISTLTIQRTEQRDSAMYRCASSLGQGWNQPQHFGDGTRLSIL.

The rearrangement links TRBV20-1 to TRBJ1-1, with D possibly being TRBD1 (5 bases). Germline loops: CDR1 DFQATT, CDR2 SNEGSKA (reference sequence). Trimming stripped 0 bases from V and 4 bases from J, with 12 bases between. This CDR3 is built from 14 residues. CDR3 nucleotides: TGCAGTGCTAGAGACAGGGACGGCGGCACTGAAGCTTTCTTT. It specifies CSARDRDGGTEAFF.

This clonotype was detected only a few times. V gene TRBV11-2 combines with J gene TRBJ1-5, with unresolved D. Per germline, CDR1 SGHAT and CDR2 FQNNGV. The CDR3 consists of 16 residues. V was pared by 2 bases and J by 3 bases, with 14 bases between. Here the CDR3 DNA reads TGTGCCAGCAGCTTATACGCAGGTTCCTACAATCAGCCCCAGCATTTT. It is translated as CASSLYAGSYNQPQHF.

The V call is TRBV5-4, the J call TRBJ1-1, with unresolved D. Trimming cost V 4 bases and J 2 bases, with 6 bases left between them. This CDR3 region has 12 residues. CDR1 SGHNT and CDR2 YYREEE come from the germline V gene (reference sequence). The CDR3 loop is CASSTINTEAFF. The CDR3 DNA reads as TGTGCCAGCAGCACAATTAACACTGAAGCTTTCTTT.

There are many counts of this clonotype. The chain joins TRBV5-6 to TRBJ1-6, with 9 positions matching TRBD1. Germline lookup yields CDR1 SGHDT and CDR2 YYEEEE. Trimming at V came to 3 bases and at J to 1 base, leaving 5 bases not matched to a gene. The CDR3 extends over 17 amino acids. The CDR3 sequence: CASSSQTGGSYNSPLHF. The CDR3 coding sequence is TGTGCCAGCAGCTCCCAGACAGGGGGATCCTATAATTCACCCCTCCACTTT.

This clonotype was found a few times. In DNA, the CDR3 is TGTGCCAGCAGCTTAGAGTTTGAGGGGGCAGGGTGGGGAAGAAATCAGCCCCAGCATTTT. It is translated as CASSLEFEGAGWGRNQPQHF. The chain couples TRBV7-8 to TRBJ1-5; TRBD1 matches at 7 bases. Germline assignment: CDR1 SGHVS and CDR2 FQNEAQ. There are 20 residues in the CDR3. V was clipped by 1 base and J by 4 bases; unmatched bases: 19.

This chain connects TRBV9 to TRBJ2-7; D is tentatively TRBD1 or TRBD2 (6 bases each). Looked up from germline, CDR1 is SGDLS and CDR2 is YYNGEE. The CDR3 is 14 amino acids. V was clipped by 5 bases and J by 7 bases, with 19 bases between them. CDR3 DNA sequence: TGTGCCAGCAGTCTCGGGTCCGGGGGCGGAGAGCAGTACTTC. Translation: CASSLGSGGGEQYF.